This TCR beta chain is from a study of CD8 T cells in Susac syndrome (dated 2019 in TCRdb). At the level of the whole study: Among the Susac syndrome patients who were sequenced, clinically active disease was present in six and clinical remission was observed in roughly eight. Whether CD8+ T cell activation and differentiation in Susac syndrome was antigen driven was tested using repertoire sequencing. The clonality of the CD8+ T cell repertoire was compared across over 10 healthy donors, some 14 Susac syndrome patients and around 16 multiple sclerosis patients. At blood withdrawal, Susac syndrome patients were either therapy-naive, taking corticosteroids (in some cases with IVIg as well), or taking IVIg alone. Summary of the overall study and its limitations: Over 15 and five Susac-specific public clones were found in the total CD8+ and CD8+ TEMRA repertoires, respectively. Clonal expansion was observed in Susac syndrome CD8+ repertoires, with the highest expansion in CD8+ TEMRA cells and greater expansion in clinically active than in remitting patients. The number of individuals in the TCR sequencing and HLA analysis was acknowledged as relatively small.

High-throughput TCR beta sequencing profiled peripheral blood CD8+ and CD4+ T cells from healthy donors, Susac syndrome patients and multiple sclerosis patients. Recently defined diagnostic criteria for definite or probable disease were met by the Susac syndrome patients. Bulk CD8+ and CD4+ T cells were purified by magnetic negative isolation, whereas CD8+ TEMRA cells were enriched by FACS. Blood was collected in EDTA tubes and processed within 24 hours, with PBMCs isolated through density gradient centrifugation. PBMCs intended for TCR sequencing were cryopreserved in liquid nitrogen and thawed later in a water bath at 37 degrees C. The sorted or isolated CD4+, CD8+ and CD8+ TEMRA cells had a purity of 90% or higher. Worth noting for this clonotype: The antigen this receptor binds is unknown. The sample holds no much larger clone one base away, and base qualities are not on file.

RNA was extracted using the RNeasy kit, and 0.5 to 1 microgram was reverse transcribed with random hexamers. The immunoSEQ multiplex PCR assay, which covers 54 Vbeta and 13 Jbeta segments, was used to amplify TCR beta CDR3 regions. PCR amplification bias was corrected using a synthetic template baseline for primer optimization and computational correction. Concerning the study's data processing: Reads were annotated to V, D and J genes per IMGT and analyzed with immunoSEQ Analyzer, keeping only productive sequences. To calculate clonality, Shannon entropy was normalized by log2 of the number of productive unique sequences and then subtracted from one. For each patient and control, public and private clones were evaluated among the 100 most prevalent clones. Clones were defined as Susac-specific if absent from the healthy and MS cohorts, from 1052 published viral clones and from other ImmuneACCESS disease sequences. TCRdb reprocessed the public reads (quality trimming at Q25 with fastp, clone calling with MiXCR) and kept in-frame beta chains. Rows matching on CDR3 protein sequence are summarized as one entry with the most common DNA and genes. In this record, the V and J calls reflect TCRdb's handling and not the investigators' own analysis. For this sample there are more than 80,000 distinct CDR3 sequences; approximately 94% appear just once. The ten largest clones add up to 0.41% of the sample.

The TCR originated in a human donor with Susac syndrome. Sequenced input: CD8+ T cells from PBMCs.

The CDR3 corresponds to CASSPGLALKETQYF. The DNA is as follows: TGTGCCAGCTCACCGGGACTAGCGCTTAAAGAGACCCAGTACTTC. Here the chain combines TRBV18 and TRBJ2-5, with 10 bases aligning to TRBD2. The V end gives up 3 bases and the J end 3 bases, leaving 4 bases in the junction not matched to a gene. Looking up the germline V gene yields CDR1 KGHSH and CDR2 LQKENI. The CDR3 starts with the cysteine, ends with the phenylalanine, and has 15 residues. Kept here is only the CDR3 DNA, which spans 45 bases and is read in frame from base 1.